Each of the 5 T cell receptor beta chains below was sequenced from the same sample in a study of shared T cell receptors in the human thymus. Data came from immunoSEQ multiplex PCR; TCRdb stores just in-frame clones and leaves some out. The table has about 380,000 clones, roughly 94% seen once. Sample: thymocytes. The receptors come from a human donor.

This CDR3 reads CASSEARRDRGDGYTF. DNA for the CDR3: TGTGCCAGCAGTGAAGCCAGGCGGGACAGGGGTGATGGCTACACCTTC. The V and J genes are TRBV2 and TRBJ1-2, with 10 bases identical to TRBD1. The ends lost 0 bases at V and 6 bases at J; junction bases unmatched: 7. CDR1 is SNHLY and CDR2 is FYNNEI in the germline V gene. CDR3 length: 16 amino acids.

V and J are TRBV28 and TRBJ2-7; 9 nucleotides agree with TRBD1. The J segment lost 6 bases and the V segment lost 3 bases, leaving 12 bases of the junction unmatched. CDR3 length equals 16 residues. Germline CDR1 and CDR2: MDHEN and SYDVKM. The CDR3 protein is CASSFVIGQGFGEQYF. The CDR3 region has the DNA TGTGCCAGCAGTTTTGTAATAGGACAGGGGTTCGGCGAGCAGTACTTC.

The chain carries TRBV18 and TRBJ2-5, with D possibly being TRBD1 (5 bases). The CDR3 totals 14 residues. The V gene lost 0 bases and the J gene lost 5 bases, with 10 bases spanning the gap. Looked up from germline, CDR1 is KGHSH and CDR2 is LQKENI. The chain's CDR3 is CASSPPGDWETQYF. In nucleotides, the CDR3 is TGTGCCAGCTCACCACCAGGGGATTGGGAGACCCAGTACTTC.

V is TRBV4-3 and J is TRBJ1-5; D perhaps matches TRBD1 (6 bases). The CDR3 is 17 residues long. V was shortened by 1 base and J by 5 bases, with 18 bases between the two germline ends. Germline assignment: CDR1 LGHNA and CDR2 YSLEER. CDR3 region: CASSQVPLTGFHQPQHF. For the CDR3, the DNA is TGCGCCAGCAGCCAAGTGCCTCTTACAGGGTTCCATCAGCCCCAGCATTTT.

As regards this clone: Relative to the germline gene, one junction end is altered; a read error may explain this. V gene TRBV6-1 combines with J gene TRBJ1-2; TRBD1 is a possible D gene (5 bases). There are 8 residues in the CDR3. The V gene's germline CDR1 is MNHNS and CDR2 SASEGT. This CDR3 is CATHRGLF. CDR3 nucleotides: TGTGCCACTCATAGGGGCCTCTTC.